The TCR beta chain under discussion was sequenced for a study of graft-versus-host responses after intestinal transplantation. As for the study in general: Among the recipients, transplants were multivisceral, liver-intestinal, or isolated intestinal.

Germline CDR1 reads LNHDA; CDR2 reads SQIVND (reference sequence). The CDR3 sequence is 14 residues long. Trimming took 7 bases from V and 5 from J; bases not matched to a gene: 8. Remarks on this clone: Its antigen remains unidentified.

Only in-frame clones appear in the TCRdb table, and some are missing; sequencing was by immunoSEQ multiplex PCR. The sample holds about 88,000 clones, 90% seen once. Here the sequenced sample was unstimulated CD4+ T cells sorted from spleen or lymph node cells, taken before intestinal transplant. The clonotype was recovered from a human donor who received an intestinal transplant. The genes are TRBV19 and TRBJ2-5, with TRBD2 matching 9 bases. This chain's CDR3 is CASTPLAGMETQYF. In DNA, the CDR3 is TGTGCCAGTACCCCGCTAGCGGGGATGGAGACCCAGTACTTC.